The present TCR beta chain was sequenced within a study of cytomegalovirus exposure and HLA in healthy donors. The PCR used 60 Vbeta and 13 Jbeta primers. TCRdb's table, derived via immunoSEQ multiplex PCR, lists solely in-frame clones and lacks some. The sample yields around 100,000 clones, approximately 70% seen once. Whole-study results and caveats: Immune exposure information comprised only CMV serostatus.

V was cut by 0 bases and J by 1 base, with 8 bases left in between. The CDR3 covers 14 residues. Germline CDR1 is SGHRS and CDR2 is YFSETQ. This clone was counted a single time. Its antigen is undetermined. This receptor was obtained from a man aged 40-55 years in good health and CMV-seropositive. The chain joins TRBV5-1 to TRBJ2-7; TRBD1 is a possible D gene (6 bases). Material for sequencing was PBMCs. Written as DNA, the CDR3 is TGCGCCAGCAGCTTGGTGACAGGTTCCTACGAGCAGTACTTC. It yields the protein CASSLVTGSYEQYF.